In this sample, the clone carrying this T cell receptor (beta chain) turned up many times. The data stem from a study of Graves' ophthalmopathy and Graves' hyperthyroidism. RNA transcripts served as template for amplifying TCR beta CDR3 sequences. The first round was an RT-PCR with HTBI primers, and the second round was a multiplex PCR. TCRdb reprocessed the multiplex PCR reads with MiXCR, giving one entry per CDR3 protein. The sample consists of under 250,000 distinct CDR3 sequences, just under 30% of them appearing once. Germline V lookup: CDR1 LGHDT, CDR2 YNNKEL (reference sequence). Trimming cost V 0 bases and J 14 bases, with 14 bases left between them. The CDR3 spans 14 residues. Researchers turned away patients with other autoimmune diseases, uncontrolled infections, pregnancy or lactation.

This chain uses TRBV3-1 with TRBJ1-6; D might be TRBD1 (6 bases). This clonotype was sampled from a man aged 45-65 years with Graves' ophthalmopathy. The sequencing sample was made of peripheral blood. The CDR3 is CASSQEIGQPTLHF. As DNA, the CDR3 is TGTGCCAGCAGCCAAGAAATAGGACAGCCGACCCTCCACTTT.